Listed here are 21 T cell receptor beta chains from one sample, sequenced in a study of T cells in Graves' hyperthyroidism and ophthalmopathy. Using RNA transcripts as the source, TCR beta CDR3 regions were amplified. An initial round of RT-PCR targeting the TCR CDR3 relied on the HTBI primer set. TCRdb re-called the multiplex PCR reads through MiXCR, storing one row per CDR3 protein. This sample has 300,000 to 400,000 distinct CDR3 sequences, with 21% found just once. Material: blood. Receptors originate from a woman between 45 and 65 years old with Graves' hyperthyroidism.

This clonotype was counted many times. V usage is TRBV3-1 and J usage is TRBJ2-3; TRBD1 might be the D (6 bases). With 4 bases removed from V and 2 bases from J, the gap between germline ends came to 10 bases. Per germline, CDR1 LGHDT and CDR2 YNNKEL (reference sequence). This CDR3 has 14 amino acids. In DNA, the CDR3 is TGTGCCAGCAGCCTCACAGGGAACACAGATACGCAGTATTTT. It specifies CASSLTGNTDTQYF.

This clonotype was seen a handful of times. Sequence at one end of the junction differs from germline and may be a read error. The rearrangement links TRBV7-2 to TRBJ2-1; unclear D gene. This CDR3 is 12 amino acids long. Germline-derived CDR1 and CDR2 are SGHTA and FQGNSA. In DNA form, the CDR3 reads TGTGCCGGCAGCTTCGAGAGGAATGAGCAGTTCTTC. Translating gives CAGSFERNEQFF.

Here the CDR3 reads CASSISILYNEQFF. The CDR3 DNA reads TGTGCCAGTAGTATCTCTATCCTGTACAATGAGCAGTTCTTC. The chain has TRBV19 and TRBJ2-1; no definite D call. V was cut by 3 bases and J by 4 bases, with 10 bases left in between. The germline V gene has CDR1 LNHDA and CDR2 SQIVND (reference sequence). This CDR3 spans 14 amino acids. The variable domain in full, completed from reference TRBV19 and TRBJ2-1, reads DGGITQSPKYLFRKEGQNVTLSCEQNLNHDAMYWYRQDPGQGLRLIYYSQIVNDFQKGDIAEGYSVSREKKESFPLTVTSAQKNPTAFYLCASSISILYNEQFFGPGTRLTVL.

This clonotype came up many times. The chain employs TRBV10-3 and TRBJ2-3, with 8 bases fitting TRBD2. V dropped 7 bases and J dropped 1; count of bases not matched to a gene: 4. CDR1 and CDR2 (germline): ENHRY, SYGVKD. The CDR3 is made up of 14 amino acids. The CDR3 DNA sequence: TGTGCCATCAAAGTGACTAGCGGCACAGATACGCAGTATTTT. Its protein product is CAIKVTSGTDTQYF.

Many counts were recorded for this clonotype. The chain couples TRBV11-2 to TRBJ2-7; maybe TRBD1 (6 bases). Germline values: CDR1 SGHAT, CDR2 FQNNGV. The V and J ends lost 6 bases and 3 bases respectively, with 21 bases between them. The CDR3 is 16 amino acids. The CDR3 spells CASRNLPGQGHYEQYF. The CDR3 DNA sequence: TGTGCCAGCAGGAACCTTCCAGGGCAGGGGCACTACGAGCAGTACTTC.

This chain uses TRBV25-1 with TRBJ1-4, with D possibly being TRBD1 (6 bases). The CDR3 is made up of 14 amino acids. From germline, CDR1 is MGHDK and CDR2 SYGVNS. Deletions cut 6 bases from V and 8 bases from J, with 16 bases between. The CDR3 sequence is CASSPGTLEEKLFF. The CDR3 region has the DNA TGTGCCAGCAGCCCCGGGACACTGGAGGAAAAACTGTTTTTT.

This clonotype was detected ten times or more. The J gene is TRBJ2-6, the V gene TRBV11-2; no clear D gene. Trimming took 5 bases from V and 3 from J, leaving 11 bases between them. CDR1 and CDR2 from the germline V gene are SGHAT and FQNNGV. The CDR3 spans 15 residues. The CDR3 bases are TGTGCCAGCAGCCACCCGGTGGGTGGGGCCAACGTCCTGACTTTC. This encodes CASSHPVGGANVLTF.

This clonotype came up many times. J is TRBJ2-7 and V is TRBV5-5; D possibly uses TRBD1 or TRBD2 (5 bases each). Trimming cost V 4 bases and J 6 bases, with 20 bases left between them. There are 15 residues in the CDR3. From germline, CDR1 is SGHKS and CDR2 YYEKEE (reference sequence). The chain's CDR3 is CASSILRDLRTEQYF. The DNA of the CDR3 is TGTGCCAGCAGCATCCTCCGGGACCTGCGGACCGAGCAGTACTTC. The complete variable domain, with remaining parts taken from reference TRBV5-5 and TRBJ2-7, reads DAGVTQSPTHLIKTRGQQVTLRCSPISGHKSVSWYQQVLGQGPQFIFQYYEKEERGRGNFPDRFSARQFPNYSSELNVNALLLGDSALYLCASSILRDLRTEQYFGPGTRLTVT.

In this sample, this clonotype turned up a few times. The gene calls are TRBV20-1 and TRBJ1-2; D possibly corresponds to TRBD1 (5 bases). Trimming left V 1 base short and J 0 bases short, with 12 bases between. CDR1 DFQATT and CDR2 SNEGSKA come from the germline V gene (reference sequence). The CDR3 is made up of 15 amino acids. The CDR3 loop reads CSARAQGNPNYGYTF. The CDR3 DNA sequence: TGCAGTGCTAGAGCTCAGGGTAACCCTAACTATGGCTACACCTTC.

The rearrangement links TRBV2 to TRBJ2-2; D perhaps matches TRBD2 (5 bases). V was shortened by 4 bases and J by 5 bases, with 20 bases between the two germline ends. In germline, CDR1 is SNHLY, CDR2 FYNNEI. This CDR3 has 17 residues. The CDR3 loop reads CASSGPGLPSGTGELFF. The CDR3 DNA is TGTGCCAGCAGTGGGCCCGGGCTCCCCTCGGGGACCGGGGAGCTGTTTTTT.

In regard to this clonotype: At one end, the junction sequence differs from germline, possibly due to a read error. This sequence joins TRBV5-1 and TRBJ1-4; the D gene is possibly TRBD1 (6 bases). The germline V gene encodes CDR1 SGHRS and CDR2 YFSETQ. The CDR3 has 17 residues. The CDR3 sequence is CASRASTLQGRIENLFF. The CDR3 DNA reads as TGCGCCAGCAGAGCTTCAACCTTACAGGGAAGGATCGAAAACCTGTTTTTT.

DNA of the CDR3: TGTGCCATCAGTGATGTGAGCGGGAGGTCAGAGACCCAGTACTTC. Its translation: CAISDVSGRSETQYF. This chain joins TRBV10-3 and TRBJ2-5, with 9 bases identical to TRBD2. The ends lost 3 bases at V and 4 bases at J; junction bases unmatched: 6. This CDR3 is 15 amino acids long. The germline gives CDR1 ENHRY, CDR2 SYGVKD.

This clonotype was seen many times. The chain recombines TRBV12-3 or TRBV12-4 with TRBJ2-5, with 13 bases aligning to TRBD2. The V gene end was trimmed by 5 bases and the J gene end by 5 bases; junction bases not matched to a gene: 8. This CDR3 region has 16 residues. For the CDR3, the DNA is TGTGCCAGCAGTCCCGGGACTAGCGGGAAACGGGAGACCCAGTACTTC. Protein product: CASSPGTSGKRETQYF.

The sample holds a few counts of this clonotype. The chain uses TRBV19 and TRBJ1-5; 7 bases align to TRBD1. The CDR3 totals 14 residues. Germline V gene lookup returns CDR1 LNHDA and CDR2 SQIVND (reference sequence). Trimming took 3 bases from V and 3 from J; bases not matched to a gene: 2. This CDR3 is CASSIDRDNQPQHF. The CDR3 DNA reads as TGTGCCAGTAGTATTGACAGGGACAATCAGCCCCAGCATTTT.

This clonotype showed up many times. This chain joins TRBV11-1 and TRBJ2-1; tentative D call: TRBD2 (6 bases). The CDR3 totals 14 residues. CDR1 is SGHAT and CDR2 is FQDESV in the germline V gene (reference sequence). V was trimmed by 5 bases and J by 8 bases, leaving 16 bases between them. CDR3 bases: TGTGCCAGCAGCCGTACGACTAGTTCGGATGAGCAGTTCTTC. It specifies CASSRTTSSDEQFF.

In its sample, this clonotype was seen many times. The chain joins TRBV16 to TRBJ1-1, with TRBD1 matching over 7 bases. The V gene end was trimmed by 4 bases and the J gene end by 4 bases; junction bases not matched to a gene: 9. The CDR3 totals 15 residues. Germline values: CDR1 KGHSY, CDR2 FQNENV. CDR3 nucleotide sequence: TGTGCCAGCAGCCTTGAAACAGGGGCTGGCACTGAAGCTTTCTTT. Translated: CASSLETGAGTEAFF.

This clonotype occurred many times. The CDR3 sequence: CAGETETLAKNIQYF. Written as DNA, the CDR3 is TGTGCCGGAGAGACAGAGACCCTAGCCAAAAACATTCAGTACTTC. The chain has TRBV28 and TRBJ2-4, with a tentative D call TRBD1 (5 bases). Deletions cut 11 bases from V and 0 bases from J, with 17 bases between. Germline V CDR1 and CDR2: MDHEN, SYDVKM. The CDR3 runs to 15 residues. The whole variable domain, remainder taken from reference TRBV28 and TRBJ2-4, is DVKVTQSSRYLVKRTGEKVFLECVQDMDHENMFWYRQDPGLGLRLIYFSYDVKMKEKGDIPEGYSVSREKKERFSLILESASTNQTSMYLCAGETETLAKNIQYFGAGTRLSVL.

The sample holds a few counts of this clonotype. The chain is built from TRBV11-3 and TRBJ1-2; TRBD1 agrees at 9 bases. V was pared by 11 bases and J by 0 bases, with 10 bases of the junction left unmatched. Germline lookup yields CDR1 SGHNT and CDR2 YENEEA. The CDR3 runs 15 residues. The CDR3 sequence is CAPSPGQGPNYGYTF. The CDR3, as DNA: TGTGCCCCATCCCCGGGACAGGGCCCTAACTATGGCTACACCTTC.

J is TRBJ2-7 and V is TRBV28, with TRBD1 matching over 8 bases. The CDR3 is 15 residues long. Germline loops: CDR1 MDHEN, CDR2 SYDVKM. Germline trimming cut 6 bases from V and 4 bases from J; bases unmatched to any gene: 11. The CDR3 coding sequence is TGTGCCAGCAGAGGTCGGAACAGGGGGATATACGAGCAGTACTTC. Translating it yields CASRGRNRGIYEQYF.

This clonotype has at least ten counts. J is TRBJ2-5 and V is TRBV2; a weak D match, TRBD2 (6 bases). Germline V CDR1 and CDR2: SNHLY, FYNNEI. The CDR3 is 13 residues long. Trimming removed 7 bases at V and 4 bases at J, with 13 bases between. Here the CDR3 reads CASTMGLIETQYF. CDR3 bases: TGTGCCAGCACAATGGGACTTATAGAGACCCAGTACTTC.

The rearrangement joins TRBV5-6 to TRBJ2-1, with a possible D match to TRBD2 (6 bases). CDR1 and CDR2 (germline): SGHDT, YYEEEE. The CDR3 is made up of 16 amino acids. Deletions cut 3 bases from V and 3 bases from J, with 16 bases between. The chain's CDR3 is CASSSYLRRDYNEQFF. DNA for the CDR3: TGTGCCAGCAGCTCGTATCTGAGGCGGGACTACAATGAGCAGTTCTTC.